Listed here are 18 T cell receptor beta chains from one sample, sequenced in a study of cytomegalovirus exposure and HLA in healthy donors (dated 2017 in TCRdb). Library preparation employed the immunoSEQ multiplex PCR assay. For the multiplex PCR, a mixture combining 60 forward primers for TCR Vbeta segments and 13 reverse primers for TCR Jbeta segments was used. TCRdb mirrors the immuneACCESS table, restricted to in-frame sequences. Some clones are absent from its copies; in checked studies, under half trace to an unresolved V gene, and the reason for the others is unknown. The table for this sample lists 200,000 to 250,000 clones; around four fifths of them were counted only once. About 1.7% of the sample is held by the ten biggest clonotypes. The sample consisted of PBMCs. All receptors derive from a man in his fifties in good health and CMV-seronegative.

CDR3 amino acids: CASSQRYTEAFF. The CDR3 DNA is TGTGCCAGCAGCCAGAGGTACACTGAAGCTTTCTTT. The chain has TRBV6-1 and TRBJ1-1; D is uncertain. Deletions cut 6 bases from V and 3 bases from J, with 8 bases between. CDR1 and CDR2 from the germline V gene are MNHNS and SASEGT. This CDR3 is built from 12 residues.

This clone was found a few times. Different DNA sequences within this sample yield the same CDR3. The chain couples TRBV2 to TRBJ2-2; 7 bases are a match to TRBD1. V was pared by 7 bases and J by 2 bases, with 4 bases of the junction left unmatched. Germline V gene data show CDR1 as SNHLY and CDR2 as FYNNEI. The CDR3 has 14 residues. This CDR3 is CASKGTANTGELFF. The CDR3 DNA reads TGTGCCAGCAAGGGGACAGCTAACACCGGGGAGCTGTTTTTT.

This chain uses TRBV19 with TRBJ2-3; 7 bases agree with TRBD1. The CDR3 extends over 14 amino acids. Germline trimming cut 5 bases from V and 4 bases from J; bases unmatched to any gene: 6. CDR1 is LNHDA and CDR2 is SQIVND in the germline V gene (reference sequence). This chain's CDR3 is CASSPRTGPDTQYF. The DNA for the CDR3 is TGTGCCAGTAGTCCCCGGACAGGCCCAGATACGCAGTATTTT.

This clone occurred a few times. The CDR3 reads CASSFWGGETQYF. DNA of the CDR3: TGCGCCAGCAGCTTCTGGGGGGGAGAGACCCAGTACTTC. This sequence joins TRBV5-1 and TRBJ2-5; 7 bases align to TRBD2. This CDR3 has 13 amino acids. Germline CDR1 reads SGHRS; CDR2 reads YFSETQ. Trimming took 2 bases from V and 4 from J; bases not matched to a gene: 2. Full variable domain (outside the CDR3, taken from reference TRBV5-1 and TRBJ2-5): KAGVTQTPRYLIKTRGQQVTLSCSPISGHRSVSWYQQTPGQGLQFLFEYFSETQRNKGNFPGRFSGRQFSNSRSEMNVSTLELGDSALYLCASSFWGGETQYFGPGTRLLVL.

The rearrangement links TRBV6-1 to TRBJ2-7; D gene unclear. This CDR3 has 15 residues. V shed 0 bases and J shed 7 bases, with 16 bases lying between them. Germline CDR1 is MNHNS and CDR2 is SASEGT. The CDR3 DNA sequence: TGTGCCAGCAGTGAAGCGCTAGGAAGCACCGGTGAGCAGTACTTC. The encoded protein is CASSEALGSTGEQYF.

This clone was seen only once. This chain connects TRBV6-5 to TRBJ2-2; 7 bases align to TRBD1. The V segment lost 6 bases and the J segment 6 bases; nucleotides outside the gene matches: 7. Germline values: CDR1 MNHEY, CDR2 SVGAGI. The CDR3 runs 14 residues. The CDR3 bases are TGTGCCAGCAGCCGGGACAGAGGAGCCGGGGAGCTGTTTTTT. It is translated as CASSRDRGAGELFF.

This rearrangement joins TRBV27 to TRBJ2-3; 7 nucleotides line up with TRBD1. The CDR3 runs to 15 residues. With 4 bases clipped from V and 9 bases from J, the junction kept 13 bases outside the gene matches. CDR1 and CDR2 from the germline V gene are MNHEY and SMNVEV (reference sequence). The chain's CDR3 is CASSSGTVWVGTQYF. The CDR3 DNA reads TGTGCCAGCAGTTCCGGGACAGTTTGGGTAGGGACGCAGTATTTT.

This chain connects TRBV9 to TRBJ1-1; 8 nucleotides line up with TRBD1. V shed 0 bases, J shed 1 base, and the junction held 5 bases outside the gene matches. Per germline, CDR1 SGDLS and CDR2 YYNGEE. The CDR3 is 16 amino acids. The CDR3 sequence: CASSVGTGKGNTEAFF. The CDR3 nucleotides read TGTGCCAGCAGCGTAGGGACAGGGAAAGGGAACACTGAAGCTTTCTTT.

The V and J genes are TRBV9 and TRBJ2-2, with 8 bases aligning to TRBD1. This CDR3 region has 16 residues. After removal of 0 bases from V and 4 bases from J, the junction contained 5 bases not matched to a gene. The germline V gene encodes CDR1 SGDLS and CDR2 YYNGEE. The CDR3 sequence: CASSVDPGQATGELFF. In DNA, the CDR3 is TGTGCCAGCAGCGTAGACCCGGGACAGGCCACCGGGGAGCTGTTTTTT.

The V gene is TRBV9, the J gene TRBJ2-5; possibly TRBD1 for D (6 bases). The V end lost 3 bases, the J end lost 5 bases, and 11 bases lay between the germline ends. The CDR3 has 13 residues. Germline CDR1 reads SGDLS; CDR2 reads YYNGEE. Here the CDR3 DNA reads TGTGCCAGCAGCGCGGGACATCGGGAGACCCAGTACTTC. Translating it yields CASSAGHRETQYF.

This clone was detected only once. CDR3 sequence (DNA): TGTGCCAGCAGGAGCCCCGGGGAGGAGGCCACAGATACGCAGTATTTT. It encodes CASRSPGEEATDTQYF. V and J are TRBV28 and TRBJ2-3, with D possibly matching TRBD2 (6 bases). The CDR3 loop spans 16 amino acids. V was clipped by 6 bases and J by 2 bases, with 18 bases between them. Germline CDR1 MDHEN, CDR2 SYDVKM.

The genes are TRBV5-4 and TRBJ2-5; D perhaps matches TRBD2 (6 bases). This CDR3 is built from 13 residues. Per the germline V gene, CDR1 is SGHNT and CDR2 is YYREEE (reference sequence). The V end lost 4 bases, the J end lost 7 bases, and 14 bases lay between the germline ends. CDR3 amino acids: CASSVDYAGTQYF. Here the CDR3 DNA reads TGTGCCAGCAGCGTGGACTACGCGGGGACCCAGTACTTC. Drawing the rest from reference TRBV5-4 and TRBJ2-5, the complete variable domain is ETGVTQSPTHLIKTRGQQVTLRCSSQSGHNTVSWYQQALGQGPQFIFQYYREEENGRGNFPPRFSGLQFPNYSSELNVNALELDDSALYLCASSVDYAGTQYFGPGTRLLVL.

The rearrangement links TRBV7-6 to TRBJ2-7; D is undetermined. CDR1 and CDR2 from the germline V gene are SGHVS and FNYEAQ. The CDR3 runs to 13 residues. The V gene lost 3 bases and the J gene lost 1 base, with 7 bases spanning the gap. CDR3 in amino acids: CASSLSKSYEQYF. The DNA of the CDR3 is TGTGCCAGCAGCTTGAGTAAGTCCTACGAGCAGTACTTC.

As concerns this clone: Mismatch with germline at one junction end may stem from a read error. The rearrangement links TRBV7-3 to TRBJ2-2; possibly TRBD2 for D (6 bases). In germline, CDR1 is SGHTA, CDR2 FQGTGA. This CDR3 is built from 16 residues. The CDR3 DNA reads TGTGCCAGCAGCATAACACCGGGACTCACTCACGGGGAGCTGTTTTTT. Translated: CASSITPGLTHGELFF.

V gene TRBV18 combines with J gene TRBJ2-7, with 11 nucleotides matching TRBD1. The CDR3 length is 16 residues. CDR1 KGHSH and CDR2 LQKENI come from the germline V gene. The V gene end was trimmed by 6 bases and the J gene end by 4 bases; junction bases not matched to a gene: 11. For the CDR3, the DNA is TGTGCCAGCTCCCCGAGGGGGACAGGGGGTTTGTACGAGCAGTACTTC. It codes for CASSPRGTGGLYEQYF. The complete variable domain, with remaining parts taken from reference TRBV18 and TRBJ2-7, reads NAGVMQNPRHLVRRRGQEARLRCSPMKGHSHVYWYRQLPEEGLKFMVYLQKENIIDESGMPKERFSAEFPKEGPSILRIQQVVRGDSAAYFCASSPRGTGGLYEQYFGPGTRLTVT.

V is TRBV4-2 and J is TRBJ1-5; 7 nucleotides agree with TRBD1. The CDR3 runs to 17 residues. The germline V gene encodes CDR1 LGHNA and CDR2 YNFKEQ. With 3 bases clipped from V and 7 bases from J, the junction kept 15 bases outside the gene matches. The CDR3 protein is CASSQGTAAGRRQPQHF. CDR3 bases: TGTGCCAGCAGCCAGGGGACAGCCGCGGGCCGTCGGCAGCCCCAGCATTTT.

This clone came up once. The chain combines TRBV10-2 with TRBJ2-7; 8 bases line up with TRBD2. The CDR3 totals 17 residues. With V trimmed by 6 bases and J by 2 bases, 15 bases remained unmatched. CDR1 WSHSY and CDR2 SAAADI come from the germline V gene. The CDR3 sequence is CASSDRQSSGRPYEQYF. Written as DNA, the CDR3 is TGCGCCAGCAGCGATAGACAGTCTAGCGGGCGACCCTACGAGCAGTACTTC.

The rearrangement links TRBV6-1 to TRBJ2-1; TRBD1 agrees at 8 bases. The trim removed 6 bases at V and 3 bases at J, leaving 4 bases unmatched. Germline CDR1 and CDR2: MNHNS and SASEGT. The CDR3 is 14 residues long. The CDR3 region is CASSPGGSYNEQFF. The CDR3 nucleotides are TGTGCCAGCAGCCCAGGGGGCAGCTACAATGAGCAGTTCTTC.